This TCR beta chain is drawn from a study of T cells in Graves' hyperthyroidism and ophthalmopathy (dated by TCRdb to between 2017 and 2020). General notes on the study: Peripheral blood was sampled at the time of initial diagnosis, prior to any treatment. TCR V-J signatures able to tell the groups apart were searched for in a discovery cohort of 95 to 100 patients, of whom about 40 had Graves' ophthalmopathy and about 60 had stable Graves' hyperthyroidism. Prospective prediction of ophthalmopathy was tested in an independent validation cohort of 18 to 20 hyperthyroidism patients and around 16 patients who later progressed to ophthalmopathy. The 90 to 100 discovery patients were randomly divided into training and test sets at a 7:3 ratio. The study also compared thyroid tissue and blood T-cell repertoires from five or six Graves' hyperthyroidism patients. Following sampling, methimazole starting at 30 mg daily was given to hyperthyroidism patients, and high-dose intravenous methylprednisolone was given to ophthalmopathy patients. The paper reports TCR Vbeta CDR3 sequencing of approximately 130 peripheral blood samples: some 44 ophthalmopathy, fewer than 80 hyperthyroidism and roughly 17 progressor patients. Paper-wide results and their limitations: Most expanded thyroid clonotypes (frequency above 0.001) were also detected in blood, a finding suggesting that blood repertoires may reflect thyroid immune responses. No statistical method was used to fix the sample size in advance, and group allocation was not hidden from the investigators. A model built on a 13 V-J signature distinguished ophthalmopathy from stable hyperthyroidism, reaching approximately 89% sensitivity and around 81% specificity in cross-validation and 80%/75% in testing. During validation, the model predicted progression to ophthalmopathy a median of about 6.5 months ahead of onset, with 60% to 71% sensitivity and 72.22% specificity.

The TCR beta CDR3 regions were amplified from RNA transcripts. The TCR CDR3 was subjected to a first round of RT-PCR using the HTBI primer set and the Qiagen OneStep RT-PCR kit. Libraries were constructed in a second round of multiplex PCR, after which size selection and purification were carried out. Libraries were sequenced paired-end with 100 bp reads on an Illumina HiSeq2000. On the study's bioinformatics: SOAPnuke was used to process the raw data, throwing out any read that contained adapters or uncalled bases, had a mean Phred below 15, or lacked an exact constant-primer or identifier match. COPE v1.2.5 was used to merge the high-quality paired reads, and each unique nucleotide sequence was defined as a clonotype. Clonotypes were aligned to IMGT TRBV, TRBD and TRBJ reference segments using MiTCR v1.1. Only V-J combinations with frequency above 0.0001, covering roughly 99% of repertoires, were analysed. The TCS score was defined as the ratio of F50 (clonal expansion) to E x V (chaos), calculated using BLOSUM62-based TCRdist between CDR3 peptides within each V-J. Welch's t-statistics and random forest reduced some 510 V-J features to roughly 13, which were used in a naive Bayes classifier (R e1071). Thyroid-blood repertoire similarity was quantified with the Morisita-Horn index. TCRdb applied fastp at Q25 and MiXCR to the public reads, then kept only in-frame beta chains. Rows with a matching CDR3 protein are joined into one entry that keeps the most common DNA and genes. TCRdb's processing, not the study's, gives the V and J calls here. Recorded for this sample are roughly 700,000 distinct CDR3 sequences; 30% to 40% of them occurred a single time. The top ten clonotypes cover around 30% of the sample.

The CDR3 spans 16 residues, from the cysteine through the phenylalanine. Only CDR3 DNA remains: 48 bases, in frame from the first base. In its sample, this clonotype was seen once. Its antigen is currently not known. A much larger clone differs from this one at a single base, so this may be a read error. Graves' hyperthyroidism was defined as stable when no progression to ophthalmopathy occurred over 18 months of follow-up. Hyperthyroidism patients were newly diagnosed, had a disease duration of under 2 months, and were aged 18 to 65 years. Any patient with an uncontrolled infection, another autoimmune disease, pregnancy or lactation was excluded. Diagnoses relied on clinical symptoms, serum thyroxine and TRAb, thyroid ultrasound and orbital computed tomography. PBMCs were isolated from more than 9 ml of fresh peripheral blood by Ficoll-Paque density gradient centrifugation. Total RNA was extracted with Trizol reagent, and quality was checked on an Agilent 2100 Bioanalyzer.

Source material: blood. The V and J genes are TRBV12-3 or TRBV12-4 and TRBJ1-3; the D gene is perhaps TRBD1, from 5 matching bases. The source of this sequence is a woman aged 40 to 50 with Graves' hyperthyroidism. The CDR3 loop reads CASSLGGTVSGNTICF. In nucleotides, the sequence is TGTGCCAGCAGTTTGGGAGGGACGGTGTCTGGAAACACCATATGTTTT.